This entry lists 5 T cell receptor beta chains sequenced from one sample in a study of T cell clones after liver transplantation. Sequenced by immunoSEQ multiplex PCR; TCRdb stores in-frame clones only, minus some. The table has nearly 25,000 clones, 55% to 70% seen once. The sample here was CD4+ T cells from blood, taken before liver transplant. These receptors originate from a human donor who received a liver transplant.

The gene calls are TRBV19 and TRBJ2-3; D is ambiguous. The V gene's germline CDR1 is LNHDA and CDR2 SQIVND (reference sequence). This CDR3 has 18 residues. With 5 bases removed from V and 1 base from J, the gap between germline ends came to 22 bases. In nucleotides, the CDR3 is TGTGCCAGTAGTTATTCAGGTTCGCGCAGCACTGGCACAGATACGCAGTATTTT. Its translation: CASSYSGSRSTGTDTQYF.

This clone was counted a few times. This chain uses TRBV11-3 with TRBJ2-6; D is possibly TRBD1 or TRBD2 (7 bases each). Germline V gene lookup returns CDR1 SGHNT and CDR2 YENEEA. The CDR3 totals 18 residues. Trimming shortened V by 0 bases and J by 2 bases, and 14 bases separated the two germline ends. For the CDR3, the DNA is TGTGCCAGCAGCTTAGATCAGGGGGGGACAGCTGGGGCCAACGTCCTGACTTTC. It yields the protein CASSLDQGGTAGANVLTF.

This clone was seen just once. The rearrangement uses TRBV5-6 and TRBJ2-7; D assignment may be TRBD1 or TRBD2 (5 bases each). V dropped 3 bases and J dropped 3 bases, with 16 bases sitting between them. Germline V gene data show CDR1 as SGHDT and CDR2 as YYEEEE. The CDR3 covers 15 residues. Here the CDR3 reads CASSSLPGRYYEQYV. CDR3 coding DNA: TGTGCCAGCAGCTCCCTGCCGGGACGTTACTACGAGCAGTACGTC.

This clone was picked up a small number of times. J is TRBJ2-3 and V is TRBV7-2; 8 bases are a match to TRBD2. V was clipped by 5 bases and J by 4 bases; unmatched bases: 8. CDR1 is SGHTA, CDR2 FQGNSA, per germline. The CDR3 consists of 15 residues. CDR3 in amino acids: CASSRSGSTADTQYF. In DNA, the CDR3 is TGTGCCAGCAGCCGGAGCGGGAGCACCGCAGATACGCAGTATTTT.

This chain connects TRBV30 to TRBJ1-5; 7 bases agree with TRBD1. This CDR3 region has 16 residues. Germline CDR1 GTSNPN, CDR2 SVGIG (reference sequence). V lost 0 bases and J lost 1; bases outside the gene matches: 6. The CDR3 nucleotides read TGTGCCTGGAGTGTCAAAGGACAGGCGAGCAATCAGCCCCAGCATTTT. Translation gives CAWSVKGQASNQPQHF.